This TCR beta chain was observed in a study of T cell clonotyping in hematopoietic cell transplantation. The CDR3 runs to 15 residues. V was clipped by 6 bases and J by 3 bases; unmatched bases: 10. The germline CDR1 and CDR2 sequences are SNHLY and FYNNEI. Time point: recipient sample about 28 days before transplant, after cytoreduction. Here immunoSEQ multiplex PCR was the method, and the copy in TCRdb shows in-frame clones only, minus some. The sample consists of approximately 44,000 clones, about 85% of them appearing once. This TCR derives from a man in his sixties with acute myeloid leukemia. Some clones in this sample may be carry-over from other donors' samples. The sample in question was peripheral blood mononuclear cells, obtained before stem cell transplant. The chain uses TRBV2 and TRBJ2-7, with 8 bases identical to TRBD2. The CDR3 region has the DNA TGTGCCAGCAGCGACAACAGCGGGGGAAACTACGAGCAGTACTTC. Translating it yields CASSDNSGGNYEQYF.